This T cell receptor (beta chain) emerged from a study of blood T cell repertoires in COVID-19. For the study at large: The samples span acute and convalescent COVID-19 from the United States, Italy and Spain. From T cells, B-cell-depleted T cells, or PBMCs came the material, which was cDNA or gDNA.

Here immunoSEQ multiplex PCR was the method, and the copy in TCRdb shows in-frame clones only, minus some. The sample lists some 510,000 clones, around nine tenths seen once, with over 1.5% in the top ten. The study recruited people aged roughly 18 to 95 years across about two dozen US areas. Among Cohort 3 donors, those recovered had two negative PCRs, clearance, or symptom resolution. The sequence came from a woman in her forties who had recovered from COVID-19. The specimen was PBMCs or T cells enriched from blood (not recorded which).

The CDR3 loop is CASSQGTSGGTYGYTF. CDR3 sequence (DNA): TGTGCCAGCAGCCAGGGCACCTCGGGGGGGACATATGGCTACACCTTC. This chain joins TRBV3-1 (or the pseudogene TRBV3-2) and TRBJ1-2; possibly TRBD1 for D (6 bases). The length of the CDR3 is 16 residues. The germline gives CDR1 LGHDT, CDR2 YNNKEL (reference sequence). Trimming cost V 3 bases and J 5 bases, with 19 bases left between them.